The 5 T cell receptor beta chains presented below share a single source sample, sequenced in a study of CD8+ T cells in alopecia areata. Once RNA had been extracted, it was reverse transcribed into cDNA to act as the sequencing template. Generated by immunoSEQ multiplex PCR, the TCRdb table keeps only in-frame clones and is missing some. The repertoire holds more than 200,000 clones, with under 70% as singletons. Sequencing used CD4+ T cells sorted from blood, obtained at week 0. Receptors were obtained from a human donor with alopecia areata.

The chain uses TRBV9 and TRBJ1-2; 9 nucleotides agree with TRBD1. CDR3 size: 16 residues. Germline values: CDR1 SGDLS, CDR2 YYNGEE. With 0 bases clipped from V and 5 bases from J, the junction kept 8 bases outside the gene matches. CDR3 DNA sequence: TGTGCCAGCAGCGTAGCCGGACAGGGGAAGGCTTATGGCTACACCTTC. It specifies CASSVAGQGKAYGYTF.

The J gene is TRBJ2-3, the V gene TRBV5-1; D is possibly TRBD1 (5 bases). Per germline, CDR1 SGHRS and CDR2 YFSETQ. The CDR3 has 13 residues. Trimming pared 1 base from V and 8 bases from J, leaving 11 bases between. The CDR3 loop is CASSLTQDRTQYF. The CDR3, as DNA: TGCGCCAGCAGCTTGACACAGGATCGTACGCAGTATTTT. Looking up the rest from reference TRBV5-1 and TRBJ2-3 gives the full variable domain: KAGVTQTPRYLIKTRGQQVTLSCSPISGHRSVSWYQQTPGQGLQFLFEYFSETQRNKGNFPGRFSGRQFSNSRSEMNVSTLELGDSALYLCASSLTQDRTQYFGPGTRLTVL.

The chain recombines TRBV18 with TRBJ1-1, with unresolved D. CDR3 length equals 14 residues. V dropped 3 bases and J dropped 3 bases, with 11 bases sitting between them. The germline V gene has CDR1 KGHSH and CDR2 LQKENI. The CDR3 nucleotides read TGTGCCAGCTCACCCCAGAGTCAGGACACTGAAGCTTTCTTT. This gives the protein CASSPQSQDTEAFF.

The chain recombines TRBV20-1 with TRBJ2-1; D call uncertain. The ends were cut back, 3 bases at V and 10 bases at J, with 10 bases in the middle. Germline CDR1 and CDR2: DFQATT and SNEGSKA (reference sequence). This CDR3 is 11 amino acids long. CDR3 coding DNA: TGCAGTGCTAGGTCGCTAGGGGAGCAGTTCTTC. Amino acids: CSARSLGEQFF.

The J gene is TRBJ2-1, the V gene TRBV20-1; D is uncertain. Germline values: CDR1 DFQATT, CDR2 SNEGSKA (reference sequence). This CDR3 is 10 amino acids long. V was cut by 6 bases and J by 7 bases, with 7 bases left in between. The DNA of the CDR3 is TGCAGTGCGGAAAGGAATGAGCAGTTCTTC. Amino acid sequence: CSAERNEQFF.